A selection of T cell receptor beta chains follows, all from one sample in a study of preoperative IRX-2 immunotherapy in early breast cancer. The data were produced by immunoSEQ multiplex PCR, yet TCRdb's version contains in-frame clones alone and is incomplete. The sample includes about 67,000 clones, roughly 94% of them seen just once. This sample was taken from a patient treated with IRX-2 immunotherapy. These receptors were taken from a human donor with breast cancer. Each CDR3 is given with its conserved first and last residue.

j_call: TRBJ1-4; v_call: TRBV4-3; cdr3_aa: CASSSEPTNEKLFF
j_call: TRBJ1-6; v_call: TRBV28; cdr3_aa: CASSATGANSPLHF
j_call: TRBJ2-1; v_call: TRBV7-8; cdr3_aa: CASSALRSYNEQFF
j_call: TRBJ2-1; v_call: TRBV7-2; cdr3_aa: CASSLALGLREGPYNEQFF
j_call: TRBJ2-1; v_call: TRBV7-7; cdr3_aa: CASSLGGLPDNEQFF
j_call: TRBJ1-1; v_call: TRBV5-4; cdr3_aa: CASSLVGTLGREAFF
j_call: TRBJ1-1; v_call: TRBV10-3; cdr3_aa: CAIAQTGGTEAFF
j_call: TRBJ2-7; v_call: TRBV7-2; cdr3_aa: CASSYLYEQYF
j_call: TRBJ2-1; v_call: TRBV18; cdr3_aa: CASSPLRGKSYNEQFF
j_call: TRBJ1-5; v_call: TRBV4-1; cdr3_aa: CASSQGGGGQPQHF
j_call: TRBJ2-2; v_call: TRBV15; cdr3_aa: CATSRDYTDTGELFF
j_call: TRBJ1-5; v_call: TRBV19; cdr3_aa: CASGPAHSNQPQHF
j_call: TRBJ1-4; v_call: TRBV18; cdr3_aa: CASSPGTATNEKLFF
j_call: TRBJ2-7; v_call: TRBV10-3; cdr3_aa: CAIWDRGLYEQYF
j_call: TRBJ1-6; v_call: TRBV30; cdr3_aa: CAGHRGSPSPLHF
j_call: TRBJ1-1; v_call: TRBV7-2; cdr3_aa: CASSGDWNTEAFF
j_call: TRBJ2-3; v_call: TRBV28; cdr3_aa: CASSSPSTDTQYF
j_call: TRBJ1-1; v_call: TRBV7-8; cdr3_aa: CASSRTVSGEAFF
j_call: TRBJ1-4; v_call: TRBV7-9; cdr3_aa: CASRPAIGGINEKLFF
j_call: TRBJ2-5; v_call: TRBV29-1; cdr3_aa: CSVEEGGETQYF
j_call: TRBJ2-7; v_call: TRBV7-9; cdr3_aa: CASSFDGGAPYEQYF
j_call: TRBJ2-1; v_call: TRBV4-2; cdr3_aa: CASSDRTRNGRGSYNEQFF
j_call: TRBJ1-4; v_call: TRBV7-8; cdr3_aa: CASSFLRGHTEKLFF
j_call: TRBJ2-1; v_call: TRBV11-3; cdr3_aa: CASSLEPDPGYNEQFF
j_call: TRBJ2-7; v_call: TRBV6-1; cdr3_aa: CASRQGAYEQYF
j_call: TRBJ1-6; v_call: TRBV4-3; cdr3_aa: CASSQVSSGIGLLGSPLHF
j_call: TRBJ2-7; v_call: TRBV11-2; cdr3_aa: CASSRGGEQYF
j_call: TRBJ1-2; v_call: TRBV6-5; cdr3_aa: CASSYWRETSNYGYTF
j_call: TRBJ2-4; v_call: TRBV28; cdr3_aa: CASSFTPGIQYF
j_call: TRBJ2-3; v_call: TRBV7-6; cdr3_aa: CASSWGGRQGTDTQYF
j_call: TRBJ1-6; v_call: TRBV6-4; cdr3_aa: CASSDSSRGSPLHF
j_call: TRBJ1-2; v_call: TRBV6-5; cdr3_aa: CASSPDSYGYTF
j_call: TRBJ2-7; v_call: TRBV6-5; cdr3_aa: CASSGGTYEQYF
j_call: TRBJ2-7; v_call: TRBV11-2; cdr3_aa: CASSQMGLAGNYYEQYF
j_call: TRBJ1-3; v_call: TRBV7-9; cdr3_aa: CASSLDREGNTIYF
j_call: TRBJ1-5; v_call: TRBV4-2; cdr3_aa: CASSQGGDDQPQHF
j_call: TRBJ2-7; v_call: TRBV19; cdr3_aa: CASSAERELTEQYF
j_call: TRBJ2-1; v_call: TRBV20-1; cdr3_aa: CSASGRAEQFF
j_call: TRBJ1-1; v_call: TRBV18; cdr3_aa: CASSLTQDTITEAFF
j_call: TRBJ2-7; v_call: TRBV10-3; cdr3_aa: CAISGGGEQYF
j_call: TRBJ1-2; v_call: TRBV27; cdr3_aa: CASRRTGFENYGYTF
j_call: TRBJ2-3; v_call: TRBV7-2; cdr3_aa: CASSPVGTSGGANTQYF
j_call: TRBJ1-2; v_call: TRBV4-3; cdr3_aa: CASSQSGQGAFNYGYTF
j_call: TRBJ2-5; v_call: TRBV6-6; cdr3_aa: CASSPKDRDQETQYF
j_call: TRBJ2-3; v_call: TRBV5-8; cdr3_aa: CASSSGTGSYPTTDTQYF
j_call: TRBJ1-3; v_call: TRBV29-1; cdr3_aa: CSAGSALSGNTIYF
j_call: TRBJ2-7; v_call: TRBV13; cdr3_aa: CATEFWTRPFEQYF
j_call: TRBJ1-5; v_call: TRBV2; cdr3_aa: CASSVTGPDSSVGNQPQHF
j_call: TRBJ2-4; v_call: TRBV5-4; cdr3_aa: CASSLTGAPADIQYF
j_call: TRBJ2-2; v_call: TRBV5-1; cdr3_aa: CASKVSSDGELFF
j_call: TRBJ2-5; v_call: TRBV12-5; cdr3_aa: CASGIGETQYF